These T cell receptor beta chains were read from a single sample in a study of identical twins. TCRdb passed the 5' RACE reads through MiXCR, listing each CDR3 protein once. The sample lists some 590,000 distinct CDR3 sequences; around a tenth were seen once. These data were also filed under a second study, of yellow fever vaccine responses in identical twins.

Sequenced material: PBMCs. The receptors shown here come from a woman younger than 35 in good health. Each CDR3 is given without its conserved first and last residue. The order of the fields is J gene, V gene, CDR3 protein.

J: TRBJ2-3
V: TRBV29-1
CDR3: SVDPLRTDTQY

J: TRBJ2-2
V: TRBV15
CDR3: ATSIWGSGELF

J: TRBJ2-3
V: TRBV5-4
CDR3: ASSQGPGAEDTQY

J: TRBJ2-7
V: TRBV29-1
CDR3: SVEGGGEQY

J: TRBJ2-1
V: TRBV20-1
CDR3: SARISGVEQF

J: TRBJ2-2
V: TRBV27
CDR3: ASSFYAGNTGELF

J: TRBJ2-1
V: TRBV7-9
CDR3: ASSLVRVHEQF

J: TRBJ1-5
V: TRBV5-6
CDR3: ASSWTGDNQPQH

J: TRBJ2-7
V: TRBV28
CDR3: ASSPKGGLRDEQY

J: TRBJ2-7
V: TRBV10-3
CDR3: AISEVEGGVGYEQY

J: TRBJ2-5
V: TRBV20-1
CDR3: SARGDRGQETQY

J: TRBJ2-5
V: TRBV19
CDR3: ASSLGPDKGETQY

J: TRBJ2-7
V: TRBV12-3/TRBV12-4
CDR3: ASSIGYPSYEQY